This passage covers 28 T cell receptor beta chains from one sample sequenced in a study of blood T cell repertoires in COVID-19. Only in-frame clones appear in the TCRdb table, and some are missing; sequencing was by immunoSEQ multiplex PCR. Of 380,000 or so clones in the sample, about 80% were seen once. The sequenced sample consisted of peripheral blood. These receptors all come from a human donor with acute or convalescent COVID-19. The donor label of this sample is uncertain.

This clone was counted a few times. The gene calls are TRBV18 and TRBJ1-2; 8 bases are shared with TRBD1. V dropped 4 bases and J dropped 6; count of bases not matched to a gene: 10. The CDR3 extends over 15 amino acids. The germline V gene encodes CDR1 KGHSH and CDR2 LQKENI. The CDR3 spells CASSHSATGVDGYTF. CDR3 sequence (DNA): TGTGCCAGCTCACACAGCGCGACAGGGGTAGATGGCTACACCTTC.

This clone was detected a few times. The chain uses TRBV10-2 and TRBJ2-6; a possible D gene is TRBD1 (5 bases). Germline lookup yields CDR1 WSHSY and CDR2 SAAADI. The length of the CDR3 is 15 residues. V was shortened by 7 bases and J by 2 bases, with 12 bases between the two germline ends. The DNA for the CDR3 is TGCGCCAGCACAGAACAGGTGACTGGGGCCAACGTCCTGACTTTC. This codes for CASTEQVTGANVLTF.

The chain uses TRBV2 and TRBJ2-2, with a possible D match to TRBD1 (5 bases). The CDR3 is made up of 15 amino acids. Trimming stripped 6 bases from V and 0 bases from J, with 11 bases between. CDR1 is SNHLY, CDR2 FYNNEI, per germline. The CDR3 DNA follows: TGTGCCAGCAGGATAGGGGCGGCGAACACCGGGGAGCTGTTTTTT. Translating it yields CASRIGAANTGELFF. Filled out from reference TRBV2 and TRBJ2-2, the complete variable domain reads EPEVTQTPSHQVTQMGQEVILRCVPISNHLYFYWYRQILGQKVEFLVSFYNNEISEKSEIFDDQFSVERPDGSNFTLKIRSTKLEDSAMYFCASRIGAANTGELFFGEGSRLTVL.

This clone appeared a few times. This rearrangement joins TRBV7-9 to TRBJ2-7; D unresolved. The V end lost 5 bases, the J end lost 3 bases, and 14 bases lay between the germline ends. CDR1 and CDR2 from the germline V gene are SEHNR and FQNEAQ (reference sequence). There are 14 residues in the CDR3. CDR3 coding DNA: TGTGCCAGCAGCCCTAAAAGCCTCGGCTACGAGCAGTACTTC. Encoded protein: CASSPKSLGYEQYF.

In its sample, this clone was seen once. The V gene is TRBV28, the J gene TRBJ2-5, with TRBD2 identical over 11 bases. The V segment lost 2 bases and the J segment 1 base; nucleotides outside the gene matches: 12. In germline, CDR1 is MDHEN, CDR2 SYDVKM. This CDR3 contains 19 residues. This CDR3 is CASSLETGTSGPFQETQYF. The DNA for the CDR3 is TGTGCCAGCAGTTTAGAAACCGGGACTAGCGGACCTTTCCAAGAGACCCAGTACTTC.

J is TRBJ1-4 and V is TRBV6-5; D may be TRBD1 (6 bases). Germline V CDR1 and CDR2: MNHEY, SVGAGI. The CDR3 runs 13 residues. V was pared by 7 bases and J by 8 bases, with 14 bases between. The CDR3: CASTRQVHEKLFF. Here the CDR3 DNA reads TGTGCCAGCACCAGACAGGTCCACGAAAAACTGTTTTTT.

The CDR3 DNA follows: TGTGCCAGCAGCTTAGCGCCACTAAGTGGTAGAAATCAGCCCCAGCATTTT. This encodes CASSLAPLSGRNQPQHF. The chain employs TRBV7-2 and TRBJ1-5; D remains ambiguous. Germline V gene sequence: CDR1 SGHTA, CDR2 FQGNSA. Trimming left V 0 bases short and J 4 bases short, with 16 bases between. The CDR3 sequence is 17 residues long.

This rearrangement joins TRBV7-6 to TRBJ2-3; 9 bases are shared with TRBD2. This CDR3 is 16 amino acids long. CDR1 SGHVS and CDR2 FNYEAQ come from the germline V gene. Unmatched junction bases numbered 5, after V lost 2 bases and J lost 2 bases. The CDR3 loop is CASSLLTSGITDTQYF. CDR3 nucleotide sequence: TGTGCCAGCAGCTTACTGACTAGCGGAATCACAGATACGCAGTATTTT. Complete variable domain (other parts from reference TRBV7-6 and TRBJ2-3): GAGVSQSPRYKVTKRGQDVALRCDPISGHVSLYWYRQALGQGPEFLTYFNYEAQQDKSGLPNDRFSAERPEGSISTLTIQRTEQRDSAMYRCASSLLTSGITDTQYFGPGTRLTVL.

The V gene is TRBV30, the J gene TRBJ1-2, with TRBD1 matching 7 bases. Unmatched junction bases numbered 4, after V lost 2 bases and J lost 7 bases. The CDR3 extends over 12 amino acids. Germline lookup yields CDR1 GTSNPN and CDR2 SVGIG (reference sequence). Here the CDR3 DNA reads TGTGCCTGGAGTTTACAGGGGTTTGGCTACACCTTC. It codes for CAWSLQGFGYTF.

V usage is TRBV27 and J usage is TRBJ1-2, with D tentatively TRBD1 (6 bases). The CDR3 is 20 amino acids. From germline, CDR1 is MNHEY and CDR2 SMNVEV (reference sequence). The V end was cut by 5 bases, the J end by 7 bases, with 35 bases between. CDR3 amino acids: CASSPHGEGDGSFLFRGYTF. CDR3 coding DNA: TGTGCCAGCAGTCCTCATGGGGAGGGGGACGGATCCTTCCTGTTTCGTGGCTACACCTTC.

The rearrangement uses TRBV5-6 and TRBJ2-7; 9 bases map to TRBD1. The trim removed 0 bases at V and 1 base at J, leaving 8 bases unmatched. The germline V gene has CDR1 SGHDT and CDR2 YYEEEE. The CDR3 contains 17 residues. CDR3 in DNA: TGTGCCAGCAGCTTGGCCCCGGGACAGGGCGGTTCCTACGAGCAGTACTTC. Its protein product is CASSLAPGQGGSYEQYF.

The chain carries TRBV5-6 and TRBJ2-1, with a possible D match to TRBD2 (6 bases). Germline loops: CDR1 SGHDT, CDR2 YYEEEE. The CDR3 is 12 residues long. V was shortened by 8 bases and J by 4 bases, with 10 bases between the two germline ends. The CDR3 DNA follows: TGTGCCAGTACCGGGGGATACAATGAGCAGTTCTTC. It encodes CASTGGYNEQFF.

The chain employs TRBV5-5 and TRBJ2-7; unclear D gene. The CDR3 consists of 14 residues. The germline gives CDR1 SGHKS, CDR2 YYEKEE (reference sequence). The V gene lost 2 bases and the J gene lost 6 bases, with 15 bases spanning the gap. CDR3 residues: CASSFGQVGSEQYF. CDR3 sequence (DNA): TGTGCCAGCAGCTTTGGTCAGGTTGGCTCCGAGCAGTACTTC.

V usage is TRBV12-3 or TRBV12-4 and J usage is TRBJ1-5; D uncertain. V was trimmed by 5 bases and J by 7 bases, leaving 12 bases between them. The CDR3 length is 13 residues. Here the CDR3 DNA reads TGTGCCAGCAGTAGCATCGGGAGGCAGCCCCAGCATTTT. It translates to CASSSIGRQPQHF.

The CDR3 here is CASSGPGTPYSGNTIYF. CDR3 in DNA: TGTGCCAGCAGCGGCCCCGGGACACCTTATTCTGGAAACACCATATATTTT. The chain links TRBV5-6 to TRBJ1-3; D is possibly TRBD1 (6 bases). Germline assignment: CDR1 SGHDT and CDR2 YYEEEE. Trimming shortened V by 4 bases and J by 1 base, and 18 bases separated the two germline ends. The CDR3 has 17 amino acids.

The sample holds one count of this clone. The chain links TRBV30 to TRBJ1-6; the D is unclear. V was cut by 4 bases and J by 8 bases, with 6 bases left in between. Germline loops: CDR1 GTSNPN, CDR2 SVGIG (reference sequence). The length of the CDR3 is 11 residues. The CDR3 region has the DNA TGTGCCTGGAACGCGGATTCACCCCTCCACTTT. Residues: CAWNADSPLHF.

The sample holds one count of this clone. The V and J genes are TRBV28 and TRBJ1-5; 10 bases are shared with TRBD1. The CDR3 consists of 17 residues. Germline V gene sequence: CDR1 MDHEN, CDR2 SYDVKM. V trimming: 5 bases; J trimming: 3 bases; junction bases outside the gene matches: 10. The CDR3 coding sequence is TGTGCCAGCAGTGCTCCTACGACAGGGGGCTACAATCAGCCCCAGCATTTT. Protein product: CASSAPTTGGYNQPQHF.

A note on this clone: In the same sample, other DNA sequences code for this CDR3. J is TRBJ1-3 and V is TRBV18, with D perhaps TRBD1 (5 bases). Per the germline V gene, CDR1 is KGHSH and CDR2 is LQKENI. V dropped 3 bases and J dropped 0 bases, with 6 bases sitting between them. The CDR3 is 14 residues long. The CDR3 DNA reads as TGTGCCAGCTCACCCGACAGCTCTGGAAACACCATATATTTT. It yields the protein CASSPDSSGNTIYF.

This clone appeared once. This chain links TRBV2 with TRBJ2-7; 9 positions agree with TRBD1. Losses at the gene ends were 5 bases for V and 5 bases for J; bases not matched to a gene: 7. The germline V gene has CDR1 SNHLY and CDR2 FYNNEI. This CDR3 has 14 amino acids. The DNA of the CDR3 is TGTGCCAGCAGTCGGACGGGACAGGGCCACGAGCAGTACTTC. Encoded protein: CASSRTGQGHEQYF.

CDR3 bases: TGTGCCAGTCGGACAGGGGAGGCCTATGGCTACACCTTC. Its translation is CASRTGEAYGYTF. The chain is built from TRBV6-5 and TRBJ1-2, with 9 bases identical to TRBD1. The CDR3 spans 13 residues. Germline lookup yields CDR1 MNHEY and CDR2 SVGAGI. The V and J ends lost 9 bases and 4 bases, in that order; junction bases with no gene match: 6.

The chain joins TRBV12-3 or TRBV12-4 to TRBJ1-5, with 7 bases that match TRBD1. The CDR3 covers 13 residues. V dropped 6 bases and J dropped 3; count of bases not matched to a gene: 2. In DNA form, the CDR3 reads TGTGCCAGCAGCGGACAGGACAATCAGCCCCAGCATTTT. Translation gives CASSGQDNQPQHF.

The J gene is TRBJ2-1, the V gene TRBV19; 10 bases are shared with TRBD2. The CDR3 has 15 amino acids. Losses at the gene ends were 5 bases for V and 6 bases for J; bases not matched to a gene: 7. Germline assignment: CDR1 LNHDA and CDR2 SQIVND (reference sequence). This CDR3 is CASSRSGRAFNEQFF. The CDR3 DNA reads TGTGCCAGTAGTCGGAGCGGGAGGGCCTTCAATGAGCAGTTCTTC. Filled out from reference TRBV19 and TRBJ2-1, the complete variable domain reads DGGITQSPKYLFRKEGQNVTLSCEQNLNHDAMYWYRQDPGQGLRLIYYSQIVNDFQKGDIAEGYSVSREKKESFPLTVTSAQKNPTAFYLCASSRSGRAFNEQFFGPGTRLTVL.

V and J are TRBV28 and TRBJ1-2; a possible D gene is TRBD1 (6 bases). Trimming took 4 bases from V and 5 from J, leaving 17 bases between them. The CDR3 runs 15 residues. Germline loops: CDR1 MDHEN, CDR2 SYDVKM. The CDR3 nucleotides are TGTGCCAGCAGTTCCCCCTCAGGGGTGGAATATGGCTACACCTTC. Translating it yields CASSSPSGVEYGYTF.

The chain couples TRBV28 to TRBJ2-1; maybe TRBD1 (5 bases). Trimming pared 3 bases from V and 4 bases from J, leaving 13 bases between. The CDR3 runs 15 residues. The germline V gene has CDR1 MDHEN and CDR2 SYDVKM. The CDR3 DNA is TGTGCCAGCAGTTTTCAGGGAACAACTTACAATGAGCAGTTCTTC. Residues: CASSFQGTTYNEQFF. The variable domain in full, with the rest retrieved from reference TRBV28 and TRBJ2-1, is DVKVTQSSRYLVKRTGEKVFLECVQDMDHENMFWYRQDPGLGLRLIYFSYDVKMKEKGDIPEGYSVSREKKERFSLILESASTNQTSMYLCASSFQGTTYNEQFFGPGTRLTVL.

The chain couples TRBV18 to TRBJ2-1, with 12 nucleotides matching TRBD2. Germline V gene sequence: CDR1 KGHSH, CDR2 LQKENI. J was trimmed by 7 bases and V by 3 bases; bases with no gene match: 10. CDR3 length: 17 amino acids. CDR3 protein: CASSPRRLAGEENEQFF. For the CDR3, the DNA is TGTGCCAGCTCACCCCGCAGACTAGCGGGAGAGGAGAATGAGCAGTTCTTC.

The chain has TRBV5-1 and TRBJ1-2; perhaps TRBD1 as D (5 bases). The CDR3 has 15 residues. Germline V lookup: CDR1 SGHRS, CDR2 YFSETQ. Trimming pared 0 bases from V and 1 base from J, leaving 10 bases between. CDR3 DNA sequence: TGCGCCAGCAGCTTGGGACAGAGCAATAACTATGGCTACACCTTC. Its translation: CASSLGQSNNYGYTF.

The chain has TRBV19 and TRBJ1-2, with a possible D match to TRBD1 (5 bases). The CDR3 extends over 12 amino acids. Per the germline V gene, CDR1 is LNHDA and CDR2 is SQIVND (reference sequence). Trimming stripped 7 bases from V and 7 bases from J, with 13 bases between. The CDR3 DNA reads TGTGCCAGTAAGGAGGGGTACTCTGGCTACACCTTC. The encoded protein is CASKEGYSGYTF.

The V and J genes are TRBV5-1 and TRBJ2-2; D possibly corresponds to TRBD2 (5 bases). The CDR3 extends over 16 amino acids. Trimming removed 0 bases from V and 2 bases from J, with 11 bases in between. Germline V gene lookup returns CDR1 SGHRS and CDR2 YFSETQ. In nucleotides, the CDR3 is TGCGCCAGCAGCTTGGGTCCGAGGACTAACACCGGGGAGCTGTTTTTT. Its translation: CASSLGPRTNTGELFF.